Listed below are T cell receptor beta chains from one sample, sequenced in a study of T cell responses to AZD1222 COVID-19 vaccine. Clones were sequenced by immunoSEQ multiplex PCR, and TCRdb holds only the in-frame ones, with some missing. The table records under 150,000 clones, around 90% of them present only once. Sample: peripheral blood, taken on day 0 of AZD1222 vaccination. These receptors all come from an adult in good health. Both conserved end residues are part of each CDR3. The D gene is left open where the match is weak. Clone size, where shown, is once, few, many, or a class for clones that have expanded.

CDR3 DNA: TGTGCCAGCAGCTCTCTAGAGACACAGGGAAGGCATGGCTACACCTTC; CDR3 protein: CASSSLETQGRHGYTF; J gene: TRBJ1-2; clone size: once; V gene: TRBV11-1; D gene: .
CDR3 DNA: TGTGCCAGCAGCCCGAGGGTTGCCGGGGAGCTGTTTTTT; CDR3 protein: CASSPRVAGELFF; J gene: TRBJ2-2; clone size: .; V gene: TRBV14; D gene: .
CDR3 DNA: TGTGCCAGCAGCTTAGTCACGGAAAACTATGGCTACACCTTC; CDR3 protein: CASSLVTENYGYTF; J gene: TRBJ1-2; clone size: .; V gene: TRBV7-2; D gene: .
CDR3 DNA: TGTGCCAGCAGTTTTGCGCCCTCCTACGAGCAGTACTTC; CDR3 protein: CASSFAPSYEQYF; J gene: TRBJ2-7; clone size: .; V gene: TRBV27; D gene: .
CDR3 DNA: TGTGCCAGTAGTACCAGGGGCGGCCATCAGCCCCAGCATTTT; CDR3 protein: CASSTRGGHQPQHF; J gene: TRBJ1-5; clone size: .; V gene: TRBV19; D gene: .
CDR3 DNA: TGTGCCAGCAGCTCCCCCCCAATTAGCGGGAGGTTGGCCCCCACCTACGAGCAGTACTTC; CDR3 protein: CASSSPPISGRLAPTYEQYF; J gene: TRBJ2-7; clone size: .; V gene: TRBV5-4; D gene: TRBD2
CDR3 DNA: TGTGCCAGCAGTTCCGTGGACAGGCGGAGCTCCTACGAGCAGTACTTC; CDR3 protein: CASSSVDRRSSYEQYF; J gene: TRBJ2-7; clone size: .; V gene: TRBV6-2/TRBV6-3; D gene: TRBD1
CDR3 DNA: TGTGCCAGCAGCCAAGACCGGGACAGCAATCAGCCCCAGCATTTT; CDR3 protein: CASSQDRDSNQPQHF; J gene: TRBJ1-5; clone size: .; V gene: TRBV4-2; D gene: .
CDR3 DNA: TGTGCCAGCAGCTTAGCGCGAGGTGGGGGGAACACTGAAGCTTTCTTT; CDR3 protein: CASSLARGGGNTEAFF; J gene: TRBJ1-1; clone size: .; V gene: TRBV7-6; D gene: .
CDR3 DNA: TGTGCCTGGAGTGTACGAGGTTATAATTCACCCCTCCACTTT; CDR3 protein: CAWSVRGYNSPLHF; J gene: TRBJ1-6; clone size: .; V gene: TRBV30; D gene: .
CDR3 DNA: TGTGCCAGCAGCGAACCGGGACTAGCTGACGAGCAGTACTTC; CDR3 protein: CASSEPGLADEQYF; J gene: TRBJ2-7; clone size: .; V gene: TRBV7-9; D gene: TRBD2
CDR3 DNA: TGTGCCACCAGCAGAGAACGAAGCAATCAGCCCCAGCATTTT; CDR3 protein: CATSRERSNQPQHF; J gene: TRBJ1-5; clone size: .; V gene: TRBV15; D gene: .
CDR3 DNA: TGTGCCAGCAGCGTAGTAGGTGTGGACACCGGGGAGCTGTTTTTT; CDR3 protein: CASSVVGVDTGELFF; J gene: TRBJ2-2; clone size: .; V gene: TRBV9; D gene: .
CDR3 DNA: TGTGCCAGCAGTTACCGCTCAGGGGAGGGGAACACCGGGGAGCTGTTTTTT; CDR3 protein: CASSYRSGEGNTGELFF; J gene: TRBJ2-2; clone size: .; V gene: TRBV27; D gene: .
CDR3 DNA: TGTGCCAGTAGTCTAGCGGGAGGTGATGAGCAGTTCTTC; CDR3 protein: CASSLAGGDEQFF; J gene: TRBJ2-1; clone size: .; V gene: TRBV19; D gene: TRBD2
CDR3 DNA: TGTGCCAGCAGCCGGGAGGTTGGCACAGATACGCAGTATTTT; CDR3 protein: CASSREVGTDTQYF; J gene: TRBJ2-3; clone size: .; V gene: TRBV7-8; D gene: TRBD2
CDR3 DNA: TGTGCCAGCAGCTTGATGAGAGGGGGTCGTCTTGACCAGTTCTTC; CDR3 protein: CASSLMRGGRLDQFF; J gene: TRBJ2-1; clone size: .; V gene: TRBV5-6; D gene: .
CDR3 DNA: TGTGCCACCAGGGTCAAGGGGAACACTGAAGCTTTCTTT; CDR3 protein: CATRVKGNTEAFF; J gene: TRBJ1-1; clone size: .; V gene: TRBV15; D gene: .
CDR3 DNA: TGCGCCAGCAGTCTCGACTCTACCCATAATTCACCCCTCCACTTT; CDR3 protein: CASSLDSTHNSPLHF; J gene: TRBJ1-6; clone size: .; V gene: TRBV5-1; D gene: .
CDR3 DNA: TGTGCCAGCAGCGTCTTCCTTCCGGGCCAGGGGATTTTT; CDR3 protein: CASSVFLPGQGIF; J gene: TRBJ1-3; clone size: .; V gene: TRBV9; D gene: .
CDR3 DNA: TGTGCCAGCAGCCTCGTCCCGGCGCATGAAGCTTTCTTT; CDR3 protein: CASSLVPAHEAFF; J gene: TRBJ1-1; clone size: .; V gene: TRBV7-9; D gene: .
CDR3 DNA: TGTGCCAGCAGCCCCCGGGACAGGGGCTACAATGAGCAGTTCTTC; CDR3 protein: CASSPRDRGYNEQFF; J gene: TRBJ2-1; clone size: .; V gene: TRBV7-9; D gene: TRBD1
CDR3 DNA: TGTGCCAGCCAGGGAGGGCCCACCGGGGAGCTGTTTTTT; CDR3 protein: CASQGGPTGELFF; J gene: TRBJ2-2; clone size: once; V gene: TRBV3-1/TRBV3-2; D gene: TRBD2
CDR3 DNA: TGTGCCAGTGCGGGCGACCAAGAGACCCAGTACTTC; CDR3 protein: CASAGDQETQYF; J gene: TRBJ2-5; clone size: .; V gene: TRBV11-1; D gene: .
CDR3 DNA: TGTGCCAGCAGTGACTCCAGCACCGGGGAGCTGTTTTTT; CDR3 protein: CASSDSSTGELFF; J gene: TRBJ2-2; clone size: few; V gene: TRBV6-4; D gene: .